This T cell receptor beta chain was observed in a study of blood T cells in healthy people across ages. A second roughly 6 to 12 cycle PCR used barcoded and J-beta primers. TCRdb reprocessed the 5' RACE reads with MiXCR, giving one entry per CDR3 protein. The profile shows 380,000 or so distinct CDR3 sequences, 45% to 65% of them singletons. The TCR was taken from a man aged 60 to 75 in good health. The sequencing sample was made of blood.

The CDR3 region has the DNA TGTGCCTGGCAGGAGAGCTCTGGAAACACCATATATTTT. Residues: CAWQESSGNTIYF. The chain carries TRBV30 and TRBJ1-3, with no clear D. The CDR3 extends over 13 amino acids. In germline, CDR1 is GTSNPN, CDR2 SVGIG (reference sequence). The V and J ends lost 5 bases and 0 bases respectively, with 8 bases between them.